The T cell receptor (beta chain) under discussion was sequenced for a study of blood T cell repertoires in COVID-19. Study background: Samples came from the United States, Italy and Spain, spanning acute and convalescent COVID-19.

This clone occurred a few times. TCRdb keeps only in-frame clones here, not all; method: immunoSEQ multiplex PCR. The sample has fewer than 250,000 clones, more than 70% seen once. This CDR3 contains 15 residues. Trimming took 0 bases from V and 5 from J, leaving 13 bases between them. Germline values: CDR1 SGHAT, CDR2 FQNNGV. The sequenced material came from peripheral blood. This receptor was obtained from a woman in her forties or fifties with acute or convalescent COVID-19. The chain joins TRBV11-2 to TRBJ2-5; D call uncertain. This CDR3 reads CASSLDFRVIETQYF. CDR3 in DNA: TGTGCCAGCAGCTTAGATTTCCGGGTAATTGAGACCCAGTACTTC.